Shown below are 26 T cell receptor beta chains from a single sample sequenced in a study of CD8 T cells in ankylosing spondylitis. Study findings and constraints: Among TCR beta sequences, a motif of eight or nine highly homologous variants appeared characteristic of ankylosing spondylitis blood.

No antigens are known for them. TCRdb ran MiXCR on the 5' RACE reads and lists one entry per CDR3 protein. The sample lists around 540,000 distinct CDR3 sequences; more than 9.5% were seen once. Sample: blood, either unsorted or a sorted T cell fraction (not recorded which). The origin of the receptors is a male donor with ankylosing spondylitis.

This clonotype was recorded a few times. CDR3 loop: CASSYHSYEQYF. The CDR3 nucleotides are TGTGCCAGCAGCTACCACTCCTACGAGCAGTACTTC. J is TRBJ2-7 and V is TRBV11-2; D uncertain. The V end lost 4 bases, the J end lost 0 bases, and 4 bases lay between the germline ends. The germline CDR1 and CDR2 sequences are SGHAT and FQNNGV. This CDR3 is built from 12 residues.

In its sample, this clonotype was seen a few times. The gene calls are TRBV20-1 and TRBJ1-5, with TRBD1 matching over 7 bases. This CDR3 is built from 13 residues. J was trimmed by 2 bases and V by 7 bases; bases with no gene match: 5. Germline-derived CDR1 and CDR2 are DFQATT and SNEGSKA (reference sequence). DNA for the CDR3: TGCAGTGGCAGGGGGGACCGCAATCAGCCCCAGCATTTT. It codes for CSGRGDRNQPQHF.

The V call is TRBV7-9, the J call TRBJ1-6; D is perhaps TRBD1 (6 bases). The CDR3 extends over 16 amino acids. V shed 3 bases and J shed 7 bases, with 16 bases lying between them. Germline CDR1 SEHNR, CDR2 FQNEAQ (reference sequence). CDR3 DNA: TGTGCCAGCAGCTTGGGCGGGGGCGCAGGAAATTCACCCCTCCACTTT. It encodes CASSLGGGAGNSPLHF.

The chain is built from TRBV10-1 and TRBJ1-1, with a weak D call TRBD1 (5 bases). The CDR3 sequence is 13 residues long. Looked up from germline, CDR1 is WNHNN and CDR2 is SYGVQD (reference sequence). Deletions cut 5 bases from V and 1 base from J, with 8 bases between. The CDR3 sequence is CASSRGENTEAFF. The CDR3 nucleotides are TGCGCCAGCAGTCGAGGGGAGAACACTGAAGCTTTCTTT.

This clonotype was detected many times. The chain links TRBV27 to TRBJ1-1, with D perhaps TRBD1 (5 bases). This CDR3 has 14 residues. Germline V lookup: CDR1 MNHEY, CDR2 SMNVEV (reference sequence). V dropped 6 bases and J dropped 2 bases, with 13 bases sitting between them. The CDR3 sequence is CASRRGEGNTEAFF. CDR3 nucleotide sequence: TGTGCCAGCAGACGAGGGGAGGGCAACACTGAAGCTTTCTTT.

This clonotype came up many times. The chain has TRBV18 and TRBJ1-4; 8 bases agree with TRBD1. Germline CDR1 KGHSH, CDR2 LQKENI. CDR3 size: 15 residues. V trimming: 2 bases; J trimming: 6 bases; junction bases outside the gene matches: 5. The CDR3 nucleotides read TGTGCCAGCTCACCAGATCAGGGGGCTGATGAAAAACTGTTTTTT. As protein: CASSPDQGADEKLFF.

This clonotype was detected many times. The chain uses TRBV20-1 and TRBJ2-3, with 11 positions matching TRBD2. CDR1 is DFQATT and CDR2 is SNEGSKA in the germline V gene (reference sequence). J gave up 5 bases and V 3 bases, and 10 bases lay outside the gene matches. The CDR3 sequence is 16 residues long. The CDR3 here is CSASYRPGLAEDTQYF. In DNA, the CDR3 is TGCAGTGCTAGCTACCGACCGGGACTAGCGGAAGATACGCAGTATTTT.

V gene TRBV12-3 or TRBV12-4 combines with J gene TRBJ2-1; tentatively, D is TRBD1 or TRBD2 (5 bases each). The CDR3 is 15 residues long. Trimming shortened V by 6 bases and J by 5 bases, and 17 bases separated the two germline ends. The CDR3 DNA follows: TGTGCCAGCAGGTGGGGGACCGGTCAAAACAATGAGCAGTTCTTC. Protein sequence: CASRWGTGQNNEQFF.

This clonotype was seen only a few times. This chain joins TRBV12-3 or TRBV12-4 and TRBJ2-4, with D possibly being TRBD1 (5 bases). The CDR3 loop spans 16 amino acids. V lost 1 base, J lost 0 bases, and 10 bases lay in between. The CDR3 loop is CASSLVQGLAKNIQYF. CDR3 coding DNA: TGTGCCAGCAGTTTAGTTCAGGGCCTAGCCAAAAACATTCAGTACTTC.

This clonotype was observed many times. The V gene is TRBV20-1, the J gene TRBJ2-1; 10 bases are shared with TRBD2. V was pared by 1 base and J by 0 bases, with 3 bases of the junction left unmatched. Germline V gene lookup returns CDR1 DFQATT and CDR2 SNEGSKA (reference sequence). CDR3 size: 16 residues. CDR3 nucleotides: TGCAGTGCTAGAGTCTCTAGCGGGAGCTCCTACAATGAGCAGTTCTTC. Residues: CSARVSSGSSYNEQFF.

The table lists this clonotype with a few counts. The rearrangement joins TRBV2 to TRBJ2-3; 7 positions agree with TRBD2. The CDR3 totals 13 residues. The junction had 4 bases not matched to a gene; V was cut back by 6 bases and J by 4 bases. Germline values: CDR1 SNHLY, CDR2 FYNNEI. In DNA, the CDR3 is TGTGCCAGCAGCTGGGAGGGTGCAGATACGCAGTATTTT. The encoded protein is CASSWEGADTQYF.

V usage is TRBV10-3 and J usage is TRBJ1-4; TRBD1 matches 8 bases. CDR1 is ENHRY and CDR2 is SYGVKD in the germline V gene. The CDR3 totals 11 residues. V shed 10 bases and J 11 bases; nucleotides not matched to a gene: 6. This chain's CDR3 is CATGQGDKLFF. For the CDR3, the DNA is TGTGCCACCGGACAGGGAGATAAACTGTTTTTT.

The chain carries TRBV6-1 and TRBJ1-6; possibly TRBD1 for D (6 bases). Trimming took off 1 base at V and 7 bases at J, with 14 bases between the two ends. This CDR3 has 16 residues. The germline V gene has CDR1 MNHNS and CDR2 SASEGT. In nucleotides, the CDR3 is TGTGCCAGCAGTGAAGTGTCAGGGGTGGGGAATTCACCCCTCCACTTT. It specifies CASSEVSGVGNSPLHF.

This clonotype was seen a handful of times. The CDR3 here is CASRQGSGNQPQHF. DNA of the CDR3: TGTGCCAGCAGGCAGGGTTCGGGCAATCAGCCCCAGCATTTT. The chain employs TRBV12-3 or TRBV12-4 and TRBJ1-5; D may be TRBD1 (5 bases). V was trimmed by 6 bases and J by 2 bases, leaving 11 bases between them. The CDR3 is 14 residues long.

The J gene is TRBJ2-7, the V gene TRBV27; D ambiguous. Germline V gives CDR1 MNHEY, CDR2 SMNVEV (reference sequence). The CDR3 has 15 amino acids. V dropped 6 bases and J dropped 6 bases, with 21 bases sitting between them. The CDR3, as DNA: TGTGCCAGCAGCAGCGCGCCGGGTCCTAAAGGCGAGCAGTACTTC. This codes for CASSSAPGPKGEQYF.

A few counts support this clonotype. J is TRBJ2-4 and V is TRBV6-5, with a weak D call TRBD1 (6 bases). Germline V gene data show CDR1 as MNHEY and CDR2 as SVGAGI. The CDR3 spans 15 residues. The germline V and J ends were trimmed by 3 bases and 3 bases, with 12 bases remaining between them. CDR3 DNA sequence: TGTGCCAGCAGTTATGAACAGGGCCACAAAAACATTCAGTACTTC. This gives the protein CASSYEQGHKNIQYF.

The chain links TRBV10-1 to TRBJ2-1; D is uncertain. V was cut by 0 bases and J by 2 bases, with 8 bases left in between. Germline V lookup: CDR1 WNHNN, CDR2 SYGVQD (reference sequence). The CDR3 is 15 amino acids. CDR3 protein: CASSESAKAYNEQFF. CDR3 bases: TGCGCCAGCAGTGAGTCAGCCAAGGCCTACAATGAGCAGTTCTTC.

This clonotype showed up many times. The chain joins TRBV12-3 or TRBV12-4 to TRBJ1-1; D not resolved. The CDR3 length is 14 residues. V lost 2 bases and J lost 1, with 8 bases in between. In nucleotides, the CDR3 is TGTGCCAGCAGTTTAAGGCCTCAGAACACTGAAGCTTTCTTT. Its protein is CASSLRPQNTEAFF.

This clonotype was detected a few times. V is TRBV20-1 and J is TRBJ2-3; 9 bases match TRBD2. The CDR3 has 15 residues. CDR1 and CDR2 from the germline V gene are DFQATT and SNEGSKA (reference sequence). V was clipped by 0 bases and J by 6 bases; unmatched bases: 7. The CDR3 DNA is TGCAGTGCTAGAGATAGGCGGGAGGGCCTGGATACGCAGTATTTT. Its protein product is CSARDRREGLDTQYF.

A few counts support this clonotype. The rearrangement uses TRBV7-2 and TRBJ2-5; 8 nucleotides align to TRBD1. The V and J ends lost 5 bases and 5 bases, in that order; junction bases with no gene match: 7. In germline, CDR1 is SGHTA, CDR2 FQGNSA. This CDR3 spans 14 amino acids. DNA for the CDR3: TGTGCCAGCAGCGCCAGGACAGGGACGGAGACCCAGTACTTC. Protein product: CASSARTGTETQYF.

This clonotype was seen a handful of times. The chain combines TRBV5-1 with TRBJ1-1; D is undetermined. CDR1 and CDR2 (germline): SGHRS, YFSETQ. Trimming removed 4 bases from V and 0 bases from J, with 13 bases in between. This CDR3 is 15 amino acids long. CDR3 residues: CASSREGSMNTEAFF. The CDR3 DNA is TGCGCCAGCAGCCGAGAGGGCAGTATGAACACTGAAGCTTTCTTT.

V usage is TRBV6-1 and J usage is TRBJ2-2; D not resolved. Germline loops: CDR1 MNHNS, CDR2 SASEGT. The CDR3 has 15 amino acids. The V end lost 2 bases, the J end lost 1 base, and 8 bases lay between the germline ends. The CDR3 sequence: CASSELAGNTGELFF. The CDR3 coding sequence is TGTGCCAGCAGTGAATTGGCCGGGAACACCGGGGAGCTGTTTTTT.

This clonotype was observed many times. The chain uses TRBV12-3 or TRBV12-4 and TRBJ1-1; D gene unclear. The CDR3 length is 12 residues. Trimming removed 6 bases at V and 7 bases at J, with 12 bases between. The CDR3 sequence: CASSRLGGEAFF. In nucleotides, the CDR3 is TGTGCCAGCAGCCGCTTGGGCGGTGAAGCTTTCTTT.

This clonotype has only a few counts. The rearrangement joins TRBV2 to TRBJ2-1, with TRBD1 matching 7 bases. In germline, CDR1 is SNHLY, CDR2 FYNNEI. J lost 5 bases, V lost 10 bases, and 17 bases had no gene match. This CDR3 spans 16 amino acids. The chain's CDR3 is CAIPASRDRTDNEQFF. The CDR3 DNA follows: TGTGCCATCCCTGCGTCGAGGGACAGAACGGACAATGAGCAGTTCTTC.

This clonotype was detected many times. The rearrangement uses TRBV15 and TRBJ2-1, with D possibly being TRBD1 (6 bases). V was cut by 8 bases and J by 2 bases, with 16 bases left in between. Germline assignment: CDR1 LNHNV and CDR2 YYDKDF (reference sequence). The CDR3 sequence is 15 residues long. Here the CDR3 reads CATAQKRDTYNEQFF. CDR3 sequence (DNA): TGTGCCACCGCACAGAAGAGGGACACCTACAATGAGCAGTTCTTC.

The chain uses TRBV14 and TRBJ2-3; D is perhaps TRBD2 (6 bases). This CDR3 comprises 15 residues. Per germline, CDR1 SGHDN and CDR2 FVKESK. The V end lost 0 bases, the J end lost 8 bases, and 15 bases lay between the germline ends. The CDR3 coding sequence is TGTGCCAGCAGCCAAGAAGGTGGGAGGCGTGGTACGCAGTATTTT. Amino acid sequence: CASSQEGGRRGTQYF.